This TCR beta chain was observed in a study of blood T cells in healthy people across ages (dated by TCRdb to the mid-2010s). In terms of the full investigation: In model experiments, roughly one uniquely barcoded TCR beta cDNA molecule per two T cells was captured by template switching. The study measured age-related changes in TCR beta repertoire diversity using deep sequencing normalized with unique cDNA molecular identifiers. Four age groups were formed from the donors: young (average about 16 years), middle-aged (approximately 40), aged (about 62) and long-lived (roughly 88). To avoid experimental bias, donors of different ages were spread randomly across the sequencing lanes. The study analyzed two additional independent replicas of 1 million unique cDNA reads from the same blood draw for two donors, one aged 18 to 30 and one aged 80 or older. General conclusions and limits of the study: As age increased, observed TCR beta diversity per million T cells dropped in a roughly linear way, and a significant reduction was already evident by age about 40. Estimates of total diversity based on one million sequenced T cells were regarded as lower bounds and as underestimates. Donor CMV infection status was unknown, potentially confounding age-related changes in expanded clonotypes. A strong correlation was found between observed TCR beta diversity and the percentage of naive T cells measured by flow cytometry. The long-lived group showed more naive CD4+ T cells, fewer expanded clones and increased TCR diversity than the aged group, suggesting age selection. Bulk unsorted PBMC profiling prevented conclusive comparison of naive and antigen-experienced compartments.

Donors were a few dozen systemically healthy Caucasian individuals from Russia aged roughly 6 to 90 years. About 10 milliliters of peripheral blood were collected from each donor into EDTA-treated Vacutainer tubes. PBMCs were isolated by Ficoll-Paque density-gradient centrifugation, with at least 7 million obtained per sample. Trizol reagent was used to extract total RNA from PBMCs, with at least 6 micrograms per sample. For every donor, an aliquot of PBMCs went through flow cytometry to measure the percentages of naive CD45RAhigh/CD27high T cells. To note about this clonotype: Its target antigen remains unknown. At one of its ends the junction is not consistent with the germline gene, which may arise from a read error.

The library relied on 5' RACE. Sequencing was carried out with an Illumina HiSeq 2500. A second PCR of about 6 to 11 cycles was performed with a sample-barcoded 5' primer and a J-beta primer mix. Each TCR beta cDNA molecule received a unique molecular identifier from a template-switch 5' adaptor carrying 12 random nucleotides. Each sample yielded at least 2.5 million CDR3-containing paired-end reads. First-strand cDNA was synthesized from all RNA with the Mint cDNA synthesis kit, primed by a TRBC-specific oligonucleotide. Following uracil-DNA glycosylase treatment, a first 18-cycle PCR with universal primers M1SS and BC2_uni_R was performed on all cDNA. Regarding the original processing steps: Normalization of each sample was performed by random selection of 1 million high-quality reads, each carrying a distinct molecular identifier. Instead of being binned into consensus sequences, reads that shared molecular identifiers were thrown out. MiTCR, run with a Q25 quality threshold and the strictest error-elimination algorithm, handled CDR3 identification, clonotype clustering and error correction. A nonparametric unseen species model with Euler transformation was used to estimate lower-bound total TCR beta diversity. TCRdb itself trimmed the public reads at Q25 with fastp, ran MiXCR and retained productive beta chains. CDR3 protein sequences are deduplicated, and each keeps its most common genes and DNA. For this entry, the V and J calls and clone size follow TCRdb and not the study's own pipeline. The table for this sample lists 700,000 to 1,000,000 distinct CDR3 sequences; more than 40% of them were counted only once. Of the sample, approximately 19% is held by the ten largest clones.

There are 16 amino acids in the CDR3, from cysteine to phenylalanine inclusive. Of the read, only the CDR3 DNA is kept; its 48 bases are in frame from base 1. Taken from the germline V gene (reference sequence), the CDR1 and CDR2 loops are DFQATT and SNEGSKA. Recombination connected TRBV20-1 to TRBJ2-7; a tentative D match to TRBD2 spans 5 bases. The receptor was isolated from a man aged 55 to 70 in good health. Sequencing was carried out using blood. CDR3 protein: CGARDLAVGEGYEQYF. Here is the DNA: TGCGGTGCTAGAGATCTAGCTGTCGGGGAAGGGTACGAGCAGTACTTC.